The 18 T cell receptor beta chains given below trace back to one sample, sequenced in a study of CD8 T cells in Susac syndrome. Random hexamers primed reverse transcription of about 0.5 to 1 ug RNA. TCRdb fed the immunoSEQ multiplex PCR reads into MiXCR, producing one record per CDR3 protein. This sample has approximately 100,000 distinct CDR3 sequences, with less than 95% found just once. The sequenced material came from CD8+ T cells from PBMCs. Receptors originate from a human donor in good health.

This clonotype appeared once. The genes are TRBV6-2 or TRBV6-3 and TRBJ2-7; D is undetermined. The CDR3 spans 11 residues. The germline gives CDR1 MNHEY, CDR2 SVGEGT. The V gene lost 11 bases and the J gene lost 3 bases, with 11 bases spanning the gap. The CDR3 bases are TGTGCCGTGGCCACCGGCTACGAGCAGTACTTC. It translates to CAVATGYEQYF.

CDR3 in DNA: TGTGCCAGCAGCTCCGACAGATCCGCGGGGGCCAACGTCCTGACTTTC. This translates into CASSSDRSAGANVLTF. This chain joins TRBV9 and TRBJ2-6; maybe TRBD1 (5 bases). The V end lost 4 bases, the J end lost 4 bases, and 15 bases lay between the germline ends. Germline values: CDR1 SGDLS, CDR2 YYNGEE. This CDR3 comprises 16 residues.

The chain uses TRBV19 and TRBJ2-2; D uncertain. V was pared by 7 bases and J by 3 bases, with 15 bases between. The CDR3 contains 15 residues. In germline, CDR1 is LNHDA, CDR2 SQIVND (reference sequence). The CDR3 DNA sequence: TGTGCCAGTACTAGTCAGGCTGGTTACACCGGGGAGCTGTTTTTT. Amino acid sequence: CASTSQAGYTGELFF.

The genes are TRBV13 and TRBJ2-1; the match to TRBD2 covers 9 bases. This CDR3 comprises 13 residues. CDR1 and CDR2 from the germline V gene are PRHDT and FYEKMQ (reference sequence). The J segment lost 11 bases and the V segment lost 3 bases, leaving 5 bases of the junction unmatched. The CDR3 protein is CASSFETSGKQFF. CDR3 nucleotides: TGTGCCAGCAGCTTTGAGACTAGCGGAAAGCAGTTCTTC.

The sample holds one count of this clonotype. The CDR3 sequence: CSARVGVSGEQETQYF. The CDR3 nucleotides read TGCAGTGCTAGAGTAGGGGTCAGCGGAGAGCAAGAGACCCAGTACTTC. The V gene is TRBV20-1, the J gene TRBJ2-5; D may correspond to TRBD1 or TRBD2 (5 bases each). The CDR3 is 16 residues long. Between the trimmed V and J ends, which lost 1 base and 2 bases, there was a span of 17 bases. Germline CDR1 DFQATT, CDR2 SNEGSKA (reference sequence).

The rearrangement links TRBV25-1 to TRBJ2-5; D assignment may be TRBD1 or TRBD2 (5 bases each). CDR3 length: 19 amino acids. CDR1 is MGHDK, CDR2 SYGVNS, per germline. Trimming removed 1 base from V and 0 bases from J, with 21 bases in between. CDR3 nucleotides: TGTGCCAGCAGTGAATCGAGGGGTGGGACCCCTAGGTACCAAGAGACCCAGTACTTC. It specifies CASSESRGGTPRYQETQYF. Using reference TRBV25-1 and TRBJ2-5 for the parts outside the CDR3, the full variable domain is EADIYQTPRYLVIGTGKKITLECSQTMGHDKMYWYQQDPGMELHLIHYSYGVNSTEKGDLSSESTVSRIRTEHFPLTLESARPSHTSQYLCASSESRGGTPRYQETQYFGPGTRLLVL.

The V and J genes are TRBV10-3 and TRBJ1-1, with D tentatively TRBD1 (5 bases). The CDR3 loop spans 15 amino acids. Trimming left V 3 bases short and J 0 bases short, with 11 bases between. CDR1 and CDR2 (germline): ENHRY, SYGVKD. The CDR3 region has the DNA TGTGCCATCAGTGACAGCGGGGGGGTGAACACTGAAGCTTTCTTT. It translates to CAISDSGGVNTEAFF.

CDR3 in amino acids: CASSLLGAKNIQYF. DNA of the CDR3: TGTGCCAGCAGCTTACTTGGGGCAAAAAACATTCAGTACTTC. The chain recombines TRBV7-2 with TRBJ2-4, with a possible D match to TRBD1 (5 bases). CDR1 is SGHTA and CDR2 is FQGNSA in the germline V gene. Trimming took off 2 bases at V and 4 bases at J, with 9 bases between the two ends. The CDR3 is 14 residues long.

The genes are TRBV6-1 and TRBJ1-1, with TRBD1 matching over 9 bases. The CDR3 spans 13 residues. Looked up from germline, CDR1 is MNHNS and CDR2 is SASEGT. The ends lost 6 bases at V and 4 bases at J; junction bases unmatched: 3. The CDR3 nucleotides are TGTGCCAGCAGAGTACAGGGGGCCACTGAAGCTTTCTTT. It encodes CASRVQGATEAFF.

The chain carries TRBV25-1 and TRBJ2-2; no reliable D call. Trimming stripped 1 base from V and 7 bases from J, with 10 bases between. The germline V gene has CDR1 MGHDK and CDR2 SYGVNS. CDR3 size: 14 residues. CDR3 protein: CASSESWRSGELFF. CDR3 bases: TGTGCCAGCAGTGAATCGTGGCGGAGCGGGGAGCTGTTTTTT. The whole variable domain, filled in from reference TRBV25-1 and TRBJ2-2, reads EADIYQTPRYLVIGTGKKITLECSQTMGHDKMYWYQQDPGMELHLIHYSYGVNSTEKGDLSSESTVSRIRTEHFPLTLESARPSHTSQYLCASSESWRSGELFFGEGSRLTVL.

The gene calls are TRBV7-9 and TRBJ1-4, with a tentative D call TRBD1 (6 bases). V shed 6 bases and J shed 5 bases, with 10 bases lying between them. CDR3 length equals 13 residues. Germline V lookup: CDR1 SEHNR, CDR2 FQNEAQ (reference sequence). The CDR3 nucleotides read TGTGCCAGCAGACGACAGGAAAATGAAAAACTGTTTTTT. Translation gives CASRRQENEKLFF.

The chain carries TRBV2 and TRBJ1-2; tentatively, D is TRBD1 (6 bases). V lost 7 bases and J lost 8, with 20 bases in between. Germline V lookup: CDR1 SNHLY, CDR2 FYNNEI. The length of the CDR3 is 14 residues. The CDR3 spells CASNEGDRRRGYTF. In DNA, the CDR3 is TGTGCCAGCAACGAGGGGGACCGCCGCCGGGGCTACACCTTC.

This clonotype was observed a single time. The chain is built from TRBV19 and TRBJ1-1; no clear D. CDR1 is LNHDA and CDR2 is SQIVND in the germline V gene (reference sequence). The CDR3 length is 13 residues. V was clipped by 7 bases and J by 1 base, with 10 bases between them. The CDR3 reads CASMRIKNTEAFF. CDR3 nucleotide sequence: TGTGCCAGTATGAGAATCAAGAACACTGAAGCTTTCTTT.

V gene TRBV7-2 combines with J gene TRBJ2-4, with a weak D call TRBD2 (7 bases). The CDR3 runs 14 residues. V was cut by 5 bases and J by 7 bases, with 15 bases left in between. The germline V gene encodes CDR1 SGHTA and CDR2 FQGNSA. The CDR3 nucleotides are TGTGCCAGCAGCCCGCGGGGGCTGGGGAACATTCAGTACTTC. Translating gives CASSPRGLGNIQYF.

The CDR3 nucleotides are TGTGCCAGCAGCCCACAGGGGCTCGGCAAAAACATTCAGTACTTC. It translates to CASSPQGLGKNIQYF. The V gene is TRBV6-5, the J gene TRBJ2-4, with TRBD1 matching 7 bases. This CDR3 is built from 15 residues. CDR1 is MNHEY, CDR2 SVGAGI, per germline. Losses at the gene ends were 6 bases for V and 3 bases for J; bases not matched to a gene: 8.

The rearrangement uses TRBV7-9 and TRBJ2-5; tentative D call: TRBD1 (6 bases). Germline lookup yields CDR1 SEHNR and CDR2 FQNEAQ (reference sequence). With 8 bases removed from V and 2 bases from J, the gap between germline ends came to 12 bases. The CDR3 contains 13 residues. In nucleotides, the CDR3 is TGTGCCAGCGGACTGAGGGGGCAAGAGACCCAGTACTTC. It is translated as CASGLRGQETQYF.

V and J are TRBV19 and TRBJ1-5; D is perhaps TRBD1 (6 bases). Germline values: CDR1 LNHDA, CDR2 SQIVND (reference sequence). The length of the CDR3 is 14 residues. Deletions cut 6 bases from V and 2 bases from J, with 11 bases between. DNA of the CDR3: TGTGCCAGTAGCACAGGGCTGGGCAATCAGCCCCAGCATTTT. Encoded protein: CASSTGLGNQPQHF.

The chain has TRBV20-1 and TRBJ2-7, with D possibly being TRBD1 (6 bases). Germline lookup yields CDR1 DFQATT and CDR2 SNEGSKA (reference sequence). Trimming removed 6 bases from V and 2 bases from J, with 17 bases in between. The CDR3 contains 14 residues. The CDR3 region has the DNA TGCAGTGCCAGGGGTGAGGGAAGGGCCTACGAGCAGTACTTC. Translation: CSARGEGRAYEQYF.